Listed below are T cell receptor beta chains from one sample, sequenced in a study of monozygotic twins with inflammatory bowel disease. Reanalyzing the 5' RACE reads, TCRdb keeps one entry per CDR3 protein, without DNA. The sample holds approximately 400,000 distinct CDR3 sequences. The source material was blood. The receptor source for this set is a human donor with ulcerative colitis or Crohn's disease, or a healthy co-twin of an affected twin (not recorded which). Each CDR3 is given with its conserved first and last residue.

J | length | V | CDR3
TRBJ2-1 | 14 | TRBV7-8 | CASSLVGQGNEQFF
TRBJ1-2 | 14 | TRBV7-2 | CASSQQGALYGYTF
TRBJ1-2 | 17 | TRBV9 | CASSAGTGGALGNGYTF
TRBJ1-6 | 17 | TRBV6-5 | CASSFSGPRYYNSPLHF
TRBJ2-5 | 13 | TRBV7-9 | CASRVQGGETQYF
TRBJ1-1 | 13 | TRBV20-1 | CSASHGQAGGAFF
TRBJ2-7 | 14 | TRBV5-1 | CASSLGDSSYEQYF
TRBJ1-1 | 15 | TRBV9 | CASSVGRQGGTEAFF
TRBJ2-7 | 15 | TRBV29-1 | CSVEDSGQGVGEQYF
TRBJ2-1 | 15 | TRBV19 | CASSILAGAAYEQFF
TRBJ2-7 | 16 | TRBV6-1 | CASSRFGGLSSYEQYF
TRBJ2-6 | 17 | TRBV2 | CASLGVIDFSGANVLTF
TRBJ1-2 | 15 | TRBV7-2 | CASSSEFRGSGGYTF
TRBJ1-1 | 13 | TRBV9 | CASSVVEKSEAFF
TRBJ2-1 | 15 | TRBV6-5 | CASSLAGGSMNEQFF
TRBJ2-1 | 14 | TRBV7-3 | CASSPGGVNNEQFF
TRBJ2-1 | 15 | TRBV28 | CASSSSGTGVNEQFF
TRBJ2-2 | 14 | TRBV6-1 | CASSGQENTGELFF
TRBJ2-6 | 19 | TRBV11-1 | CASSIYWGQGTSGANVLTF
TRBJ1-4 | 15 | TRBV27 | CASSVNRATNEKLFF
TRBJ1-5 | 16 | TRBV3-1 | CASSPGQGMRNQPQHF
TRBJ1-5 | 14 | TRBV28 | CASSSMTGGQPQHF
TRBJ1-5 | 15 | TRBV2 | CASSERTTGNQPQHF
TRBJ2-2 | 17 | TRBV5-1 | CASSFLPGQGNTGELFF
TRBJ2-7 | 15 | TRBV12-3/TRBV12-4 | CASSYGPGGAYEQYF
TRBJ1-6 | 14 | TRBV6-1 | CAIRRGHEGSPLHF
TRBJ1-1 | 14 | TRBV6-2/TRBV6-3 | CASSQTTTNTEAFF
TRBJ1-1 | 14 | TRBV6-6 | CASTEGGTYTEAFF
TRBJ1-1 | 19 | TRBV5-1 | CASSLRSQGGGATNTEAFF
TRBJ2-1 | 15 | TRBV4-3 | CASSQDQETYNEQFF
TRBJ1-2 | 13 | TRBV19 | CASTPRGSYGYTF
TRBJ2-7 | 15 | TRBV20-1 | CSGSLTSGRAYEQYF
TRBJ1-1 | 16 | TRBV9 | CASSVGGAGLNTEAFF
TRBJ1-2 | 15 | TRBV30 | CAWSVLDPPQGGYTF
TRBJ1-5 | 17 | TRBV15 | CATSRAQGRGFNQPQHF
TRBJ1-4 | 15 | TRBV4-3 | CASSQDETRYEKLFF
TRBJ2-7 | 16 | TRBV11-2 | CASSLALAGGGYEQYF
TRBJ2-7 | 13 | TRBV5-1 | CASSLDIFYEQYF
TRBJ2-2 | 14 | TRBV10-3 | CAIRRQGTTGELFF
TRBJ2-3 | 15 | TRBV7-8 | CASSGQGAYTDTQYF
TRBJ1-5 | 13 | TRBV7-9 | CASSKMAGQPQHF
TRBJ2-5 | 14 | TRBV12-3/TRBV12-4 | CASSPRGRRETQYF
TRBJ1-1 | 15 | TRBV20-1 | CSARAVEGAWTEAFF
TRBJ1-2 | 11 | TRBV20-1 | CSARTTAGYTF
TRBJ2-5 | 14 | TRBV7-9 | CASNSPHPQETQYF
TRBJ1-1 | 14 | TRBV10-3 | CAISELAGNTEAFF
TRBJ2-1 | 16 | TRBV7-2 | CASSLAVAGTYNEQFF
TRBJ1-4 | 13 | TRBV28 | CASSSGRREKLFF